This T cell receptor (beta chain) was sequenced in a study of T cell clones after liver transplantation. Study in general: A pre-transplant mixed lymphocyte reaction with TCRbeta sequencing defined graft-donor-reactive clones followed in post-transplant blood. Subjects received no induction therapy and standard immunosuppression until randomization at 12-24 months post-transplant. Patients counted as tolerant after at least one year off all immunosuppression, enzymes not exceeding twice normal.

Sequencing was performed with immunoSEQ multiplex PCR; in TCRdb, only in-frame clones are kept and a portion is missing. This sample has tens of thousands of clones, with around 94% found just once. Germline V gene lookup returns CDR1 SGDLS and CDR2 YYNGEE. V gave up 4 bases and J gave up 10 bases, with 15 bases separating them. The CDR3 consists of 13 residues. A single count supports this clone. Antigen specificity is unknown. Study-wide points: Compared with third party-reactive sequences, donor-reactive ones declined more, independent of withdrawal success.

The source is a human patient who received a liver transplant. T cells may partly derive from the graft donor. The source was CD8+ T cells from blood, collected 12 months after liver transplant. V is TRBV9 and J is TRBJ2-1; weak D call: TRBD2 (5 bases). CDR3 nucleotide sequence: TGTGCCAGCAGCCTGTCCCGGGGTGGGGAGCAGTTCTTC. It codes for CASSLSRGGEQFF.